This T cell receptor (beta chain) came from a study of blood T cell repertoires in COVID-19. Germline assignment: CDR1 MNHNY and CDR2 SVGAGI (reference sequence). This CDR3 region has 14 residues. With 5 bases removed from V and 5 bases from J, the gap between germline ends came to 13 bases. Profiling relied on immunoSEQ multiplex PCR, and the TCRdb table lists in-frame clones only, not all of them. Of approximately 210,000 clones listed, approximately 80% are singletons. Sequencing was carried out using peripheral blood. The V and J genes are TRBV6-6 and TRBJ2-1, with D perhaps TRBD2 (6 bases). This receptor was taken from a woman older than 75 with COVID-19, enrolled during active disease. CDR3 coding DNA: TGTGCCAGCAGTGACAAGGGACTCCACAATGAGCAGTTCTTC. Translation: CASSDKGLHNEQFF.